This TCR beta chain was sequenced during a study of blood T cell repertoires in COVID-19. Germline V gives CDR1 LGHDT, CDR2 YNNKEL (reference sequence). V lost 6 bases and J lost 3, with 10 bases in between. There are 13 residues in the CDR3. Profiling relied on immunoSEQ multiplex PCR, and the TCRdb table lists in-frame clones only, not all of them. The data show some 400,000 clones, around 90% seen once. The sequenced material came from peripheral blood. The TCR comes from a human donor in a cohort sampled during active COVID-19. This chain joins TRBV3-1 (or the pseudogene TRBV3-2) and TRBJ2-3; TRBD2 might be the D (5 bases). The CDR3 loop reads CASSWKRTDTQYF. The CDR3 DNA reads as TGTGCCAGCAGTTGGAAGCGGACAGATACGCAGTATTTT.